This T cell receptor beta chain was obtained from a study of OX40 agonist ivuxolimab in advanced cancers. Study-level background: Ivuxolimab, which patients received intravenously every 2 weeks, was dosed at 0.01 to 10 mg/kg.

Collection of blood occurred at baseline, at cycle 4 day 1, and at cycle 7 day 1. This clone was recorded a few times. Only in-frame clones appear in the TCRdb table, and some are missing; sequencing was by immunoSEQ multiplex PCR. The table has tens of thousands of clones, roughly nine tenths seen once; the top ten hold around 15%. Here the sequenced sample was CD4+ or CD8+ T cells sorted from blood, taken in a trial of the OX40 agonist ivuxolimab. The sequence was collected from an adult with an advanced solid tumor such as melanoma, head and neck, liver or kidney cancer.

The CDR3 sequence: CASSRDYNYEQYF. CDR3 nucleotides: TGTGCCAGCAGCCGGGACTACAACTACGAGCAGTACTTC. The chain has TRBV5-5 and TRBJ2-7; 7 bases fit TRBD2. Germline V gene data show CDR1 as SGHKS and CDR2 as YYEKEE (reference sequence). With V trimmed by 4 bases and J by 3 bases, 4 bases remained unmatched. This CDR3 contains 13 residues.